A single sample is the source of the 2 T cell receptor beta chains below, sequenced in a study of blood T cell repertoires in COVID-19 (dated by TCRdb to 2018 to 2020). The method was the immunoSEQ multiplex PCR assay. The source is immuneACCESS, and TCRdb retained only in-frame sequences with V and J called. Part of the clones is not carried over; for the studies checked, unresolved V genes explain less than half of this, and the remainder is unexplained. Counted in this sample were 150,000 to 250,000 clones; 94% of them appeared once. Jointly, the top ten make up 0.6% to 0.9% of the sample. Sequences were obtained from peripheral blood. Receptors originate from a young man with COVID-19, enrolled during active disease.

This rearrangement joins TRBV5-1 to TRBJ1-6, with 7 bases identical to TRBD1. Germline trimming cut 6 bases from V and 7 bases from J; bases unmatched to any gene: 13. The V gene's germline CDR1 is SGHRS and CDR2 YFSETQ. This CDR3 spans 16 amino acids. The CDR3 is CASTSGQATFNSPLHF. Here the CDR3 DNA reads TGCGCCAGCACTTCCGGACAGGCCACATTCAATTCACCCCTCCACTTT.

This clone was found once. The J gene is TRBJ2-7, the V gene TRBV25-1; 9 bases match TRBD1. CDR1 MGHDK and CDR2 SYGVNS come from the germline V gene. V lost 8 bases to trimming and J lost 5 bases; unmatched junction nucleotides: 4. The CDR3 contains 12 residues. DNA of the CDR3: TGTGCCAGCGGACAGGGGTTGGACGAGCAGTACTTC. As protein: CASGQGLDEQYF.